This TCR beta chain came from a study of cytomegalovirus exposure and HLA in healthy donors. Study as a whole: A previous analysis identified 90 million to 140 million unique TCR beta sequences derived from approximately 190 million T cells.

The CDR3 extends over 14 amino acids. V dropped 7 bases and J dropped 2; count of bases not matched to a gene: 3. Germline V lookup: CDR1 MNHNS, CDR2 SASEGT. PCR amplification relied on 60 Vbeta primers (plus 13 Jbeta primers). As processed by the authors: Roughly 10 million shared chains were among around 80 million unique TCR beta chains counted in a later analysis. The table came from immunoSEQ multiplex PCR; TCRdb's copy has only in-frame clones and leaves some out. The V and J calls and clone size were taken over from that table, and D and trimming were inferred from the DNA. The data show around 160,000 clones, 75% seen once. Remarks on this clone: Its antigen is undetermined.

Overall study results and limits: Altogether, about 160 TCR beta chains were recorded as cytomegalovirus-associated.

Sequenced: PBMCs. This TCR came from a male donor in good health and CMV-seronegative. This chain connects TRBV6-1 to TRBJ1-5, with 9 bases fitting TRBD1. CDR3 loop: CASMRDRGNQPQHF. In DNA, the CDR3 is TGTGCCAGCATGAGGGACAGGGGCAATCAGCCCCAGCATTTT.